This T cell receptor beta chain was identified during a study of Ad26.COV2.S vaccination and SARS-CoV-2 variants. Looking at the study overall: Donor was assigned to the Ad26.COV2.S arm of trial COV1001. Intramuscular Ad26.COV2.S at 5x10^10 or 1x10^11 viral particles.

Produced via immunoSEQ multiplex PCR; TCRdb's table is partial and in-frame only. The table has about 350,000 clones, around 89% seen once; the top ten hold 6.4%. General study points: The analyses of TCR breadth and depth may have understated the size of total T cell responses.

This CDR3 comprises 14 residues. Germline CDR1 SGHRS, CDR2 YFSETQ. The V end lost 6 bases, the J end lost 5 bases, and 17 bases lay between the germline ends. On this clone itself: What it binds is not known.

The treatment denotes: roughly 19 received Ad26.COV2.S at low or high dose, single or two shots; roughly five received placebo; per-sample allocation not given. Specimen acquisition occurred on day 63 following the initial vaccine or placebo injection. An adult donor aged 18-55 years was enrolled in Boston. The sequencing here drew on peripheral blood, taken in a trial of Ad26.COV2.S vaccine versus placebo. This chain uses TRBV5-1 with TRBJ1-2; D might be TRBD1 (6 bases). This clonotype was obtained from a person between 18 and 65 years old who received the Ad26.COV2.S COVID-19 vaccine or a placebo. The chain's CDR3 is CASTPGGAPYGYTF. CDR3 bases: TGCGCCAGCACCCCGGGGGGGGCCCCTTATGGCTACACCTTC.